This is a list of T cell receptor beta chains from one sample in a study of human T cells and chemical hapten exposure. TCRdb used MiXCR to reprocess the RACE reads, holding one entry per CDR3 protein. This table has some 81,000 distinct CDR3 sequences, about 9.9% appearing once. The sample here was whole blood, taken in connection with sensitization to the hapten diphenylcyclopropenone (DPC). These receptors all come from a man between 18 and 35 years old with alopecia areata. Some clones in this sample may be carry-over from other donors' samples. Each CDR3 is given without its conserved first and last residue.

>TRBJ2-4|TRBV18
ASSLDRSIAKNIQY
>TRBJ2-2|TRBV3-1
ASSQDLDLSLGELF
>TRBJ2-1|TRBV5-8
ASSNGLAGAYNEQF
>TRBJ2-3|TRBV7-8
ASSPRQGGLMVSTDTQY
>TRBJ1-3|TRBV3-1
ASSADRVGGNTIY
>TRBJ1-1|TRBV3-1
ASSQEVDTLNTEAF
>TRBJ2-5|TRBV12-3/TRBV12-4
ASSFQGTQETQY
>TRBJ2-2|TRBV6-2/TRBV6-3
ASSYSTQVLTGELF
>TRBJ1-5|TRBV3-1
ASSQATGGASYQPQH
>TRBJ1-6|TRBV6-5
ASSYGGRRYNSPLH
>TRBJ1-2|TRBV29-1
SVDKADGNYGYT
>TRBJ1-1|TRBV5-6
ASSDGQGAAF
>TRBJ1-6|TRBV2
ASSDLRSSYNSPLH
>TRBJ2-7|TRBV18
ASSPRGTLTYEQY
>TRBJ1-1|TRBV14
ASQKQGLPNTEAF
>TRBJ2-3|TRBV7-2
ASSLVLALYTDTQY
>TRBJ2-7|TRBV12-3/TRBV12-4
ASSLAGNTYEQY
>TRBJ2-1|TRBV7-9
ASSHRLAGFKAYNEQF
>TRBJ1-1|TRBV4-3
ASSQETGYFAEAF
>TRBJ2-1|TRBV14
ASSQLAGYNEQF
>TRBJ2-1|TRBV19
ATIQGVEQF
>TRBJ2-7|TRBV18
ASSPMGVQYEQY
>TRBJ1-3|TRBV9
ASSRRRGDIGNTIY
>TRBJ2-5|TRBV28
ASAPQGRTQETQY
>TRBJ1-1|TRBV7-9
ASSLYRAEAF
>TRBJ1-2|TRBV14
ASSQSVYGYT
>TRBJ1-1|TRBV6-1
ASWGQNTEAF
>TRBJ1-4|TRBV11-2
ASDRGATNEKLF
>TRBJ1-2|TRBV7-9
ASVQDSYGYT
>TRBJ2-5|TRBV12-3/TRBV12-4
ASSRDSLQETQY
>TRBJ2-4|TRBV12-3/TRBV12-4
ASSGQPMGKNIQY
>TRBJ1-1|TRBV28
ASRRGVGEAF
>TRBJ1-1|TRBV29-1
SVSGVEAF
>TRBJ2-4|TRBV25-1
ASSEYRGPALVQY
>TRBJ2-2|TRBV11-1
ASSPAQLAGGTGELF
>TRBJ2-4|TRBV18
ASSPWTGATAKNIQY
>TRBJ2-2|TRBV12-3/TRBV12-4
ASSLKLSGELF
>TRBJ2-5|TRBV28
ASRTPGTQY
>TRBJ2-3|TRBV6-1
ASSEVGGGPTDTQY